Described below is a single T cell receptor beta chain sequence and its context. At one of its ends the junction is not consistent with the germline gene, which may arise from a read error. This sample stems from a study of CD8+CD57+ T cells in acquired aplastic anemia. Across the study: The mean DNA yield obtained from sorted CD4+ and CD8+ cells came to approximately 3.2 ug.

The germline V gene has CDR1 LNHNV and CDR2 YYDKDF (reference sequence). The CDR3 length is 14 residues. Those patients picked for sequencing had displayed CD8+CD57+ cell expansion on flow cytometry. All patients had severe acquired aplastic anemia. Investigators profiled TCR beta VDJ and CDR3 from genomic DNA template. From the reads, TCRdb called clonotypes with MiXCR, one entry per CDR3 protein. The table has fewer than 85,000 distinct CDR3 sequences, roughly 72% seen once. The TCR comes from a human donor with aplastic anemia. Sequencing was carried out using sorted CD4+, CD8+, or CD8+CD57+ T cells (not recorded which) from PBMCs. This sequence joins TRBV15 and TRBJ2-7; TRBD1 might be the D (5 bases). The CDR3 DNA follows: TGTGCCACCAGCAGGGCTTCAGGGTGGAACGAGCAATACTTC. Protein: CATSRASGWNEQYF.